Shown below are 8 T cell receptor beta chains from a single sample sequenced in a study of blood T cell repertoires in COVID-19 (TCRdb year 2020). Libraries were prepared through the immunoSEQ multiplex PCR assay. TCRdb limited this immuneACCESS table to in-frame rearrangements with V and J called. A share of clones is missing; checked studies link under half to unresolved V genes, and the rest is unexplained. The sample has roughly 90,000 clones on record, around 90% of them singletons. The top ten hold more than 4% of the sample. Sequencing was performed on peripheral blood. The source is a man aged 40-55 years with acute or convalescent COVID-19.

The chain links TRBV5-1 to TRBJ2-3; tentatively, D is TRBD2 (6 bases). Germline values: CDR1 SGHRS, CDR2 YFSETQ. This CDR3 is built from 14 residues. Trimming pared 4 bases from V and 0 bases from J, leaving 9 bases between. CDR3 protein: CASSPGVSTDTQYF. The DNA of the CDR3 is TGCGCCAGCAGCCCGGGGGTAAGCACAGATACGCAGTATTTT.

In this sample, this clone turned up a few times. The chain joins TRBV19 to TRBJ1-2; D ambiguous. V lost 4 bases, J lost 2 bases, and 11 bases lay in between. The CDR3 is 14 residues long. From germline, CDR1 is LNHDA and CDR2 SQIVND (reference sequence). The DNA for the CDR3 is TGTGCCAGTAGTACCGGGAACATCAACTATGGCTACACCTTC. It encodes CASSTGNINYGYTF.

This clone was detected once. CDR3 DNA: TGCGCCAGCAGTGAGGGGAGGGGCGGACAGCCCCAGCATTTT. Its translation: CASSEGRGGQPQHF. The gene calls are TRBV10-2 and TRBJ1-5; D perhaps matches TRBD1 (5 bases). This CDR3 is 14 amino acids long. Per germline, CDR1 WSHSY and CDR2 SAAADI. The germline V and J ends were trimmed by 2 bases and 7 bases, with 12 bases remaining between them.

CDR3 residues: CASSITVSSQPQHF. In DNA form, the CDR3 reads TGTGCCAGTAGTATAACAGTATCAAGTCAGCCCCAGCATTTT. This rearrangement joins TRBV19 to TRBJ1-5; D remains unclear. This CDR3 is 14 amino acids long. The germline V gene encodes CDR1 LNHDA and CDR2 SQIVND (reference sequence). The germline V and J ends were trimmed by 2 bases and 6 bases, with 11 bases remaining between them. Drawing the rest from reference TRBV19 and TRBJ1-5, the complete variable domain is DGGITQSPKYLFRKEGQNVTLSCEQNLNHDAMYWYRQDPGQGLRLIYYSQIVNDFQKGDIAEGYSVSREKKESFPLTVTSAQKNPTAFYLCASSITVSSQPQHFGDGTRLSIL.

The genes are TRBV19 and TRBJ2-3; 9 bases match TRBD1. The CDR3 totals 16 residues. J was trimmed by 3 bases and V by 2 bases; bases with no gene match: 6. Germline values: CDR1 LNHDA, CDR2 SQIVND (reference sequence). The CDR3 region is CASSIWTGEVTDTQYF. The CDR3 DNA is TGTGCCAGTAGTATATGGACAGGGGAGGTAACAGATACGCAGTATTTT.

This clone was observed a single time. The V and J genes are TRBV3-1 (or the pseudogene TRBV3-2) and TRBJ2-5; TRBD1 matches at 8 bases. Looked up from germline, CDR1 is LGHDT and CDR2 is YNNKEL (reference sequence). J gave up 4 bases and V 4 bases, and 11 bases lay outside the gene matches. This CDR3 has 16 amino acids. The CDR3 DNA sequence: TGTGCCAGCAGCCCCAATCCCCACACAGGGGGAGAGACCCAGTACTTC. It yields the protein CASSPNPHTGGETQYF.

The CDR3 DNA is TGTGCCAGCAGCTTCGACAGGGTCTATGGCTACACCTTC. Translating it yields CASSFDRVYGYTF. This rearrangement joins TRBV11-3 to TRBJ1-2; 7 bases fit TRBD1. V shed 3 bases and J 4 bases; nucleotides not matched to a gene: 2. The CDR3 extends over 13 amino acids. Per germline, CDR1 SGHNT and CDR2 YENEEA.

This sequence joins TRBV20-1 and TRBJ2-5; D perhaps matches TRBD2 (6 bases). The V and J ends lost 6 bases and 5 bases respectively, with 10 bases between them. Germline-derived CDR1 and CDR2 are DFQATT and SNEGSKA (reference sequence). There are 11 residues in the CDR3. DNA of the CDR3: TGCAGTGCGCTAGCGAGGGAGACCCAGTACTTC. Protein: CSALARETQYF.